This entry lists 8 T cell receptor beta chains sequenced from one sample in a study of blood T cell repertoires in COVID-19. Clones were sequenced by immunoSEQ multiplex PCR, and TCRdb holds only the in-frame ones, with some missing. Among about 500,000 clones listed, 85% to 90% were seen once. Sequencing was done on a sample of peripheral blood. These receptors were collected from a woman between 45 and 65 years old with COVID-19, enrolled during active disease.

A single count supports this clone. CDR3 bases: TGTGCCAGCAGCTCCCCCCGGGACTCCGAGGGGTATGGCTACACCTTC. Encoded protein: CASSSPRDSEGYGYTF. The chain has TRBV13 and TRBJ1-2, with D perhaps TRBD1 (5 bases). This CDR3 has 16 amino acids. Trimming removed 4 bases from V and 5 bases from J, with 20 bases in between. The germline CDR1 and CDR2 sequences are PRHDT and FYEKMQ (reference sequence).

J is TRBJ2-1 and V is TRBV5-1; D possibly corresponds to TRBD1 (6 bases). CDR1 and CDR2 (germline): SGHRS, YFSETQ. V shed 4 bases and J shed 9 bases, with 26 bases lying between them. There are 17 residues in the CDR3. As DNA, the CDR3 is TGCGCCAGCAGCCTTTACCGACAGGCACCTCCCTTAGGTGAGCAGTTCTTC. As protein: CASSLYRQAPPLGEQFF. Variable domain in full (rest from reference TRBV5-1 and TRBJ2-1): KAGVTQTPRYLIKTRGQQVTLSCSPISGHRSVSWYQQTPGQGLQFLFEYFSETQRNKGNFPGRFSGRQFSNSRSEMNVSTLELGDSALYLCASSLYRQAPPLGEQFFGPGTRLTVL.

The chain has TRBV12-5 and TRBJ2-7; D not certain. The CDR3 is 13 residues long. The germline CDR1 and CDR2 sequences are LGHNT and FRNRAP. V was clipped by 4 bases and J by 4 bases, with 11 bases between them. CDR3 in amino acids: CASGYGSSYEQYF. Here the CDR3 DNA reads TGTGCTAGTGGTTATGGCAGTTCGTACGAGCAGTACTTC.

The V and J genes are TRBV11-3 and TRBJ2-7; 11 bases are shared with TRBD1. The CDR3 covers 15 residues. Unmatched junction bases numbered 6, after V lost 2 bases and J lost 6 bases. Germline loops: CDR1 SGHNT, CDR2 YENEEA. CDR3 in amino acids: CASSLSGTGGSEQYF. In DNA form, the CDR3 reads TGTGCCAGCAGCTTATCCGGGACAGGGGGATCCGAGCAGTACTTC. Combining the CDR3 with reference TRBV11-3 and TRBJ2-7 gives the whole variable domain EAGVVQSPRYKIIEKKQPVAFWCNPISGHNTLYWYLQNLGQGPELLIRYENEEAVDDSQLPKDRFSAERLKGVDSTLKIQPAELGDSAVYLCASSLSGTGGSEQYFGPGTRLTVT.

The V gene is TRBV27, the J gene TRBJ2-2; D is unresolved. The CDR3 contains 13 residues. Trimming cost V 6 bases and J 5 bases, with 10 bases left between them. The germline CDR1 and CDR2 sequences are MNHEY and SMNVEV (reference sequence). In nucleotides, the CDR3 is TGTGCCAGCAGGACCGGGTTTACCGGGGAGCTGTTTTTT. It translates to CASRTGFTGELFF.

The V call is TRBV7-9, the J call TRBJ2-1; the match to TRBD1 covers 8 bases. CDR3 length equals 14 residues. Germline-derived CDR1 and CDR2 are SEHNR and FQNEAQ (reference sequence). Trimming at V came to 2 bases and at J to 8 bases, leaving 5 bases not matched to a gene. CDR3 in DNA: TGTGCCAGCAGCTTATTGGGACAGGCCGATGAGCAGTTCTTC. Translating it yields CASSLLGQADEQFF.

The genes are TRBV27 and TRBJ2-3, with D possibly being TRBD1 (6 bases). Trimming cost V 2 bases and J 2 bases, with 17 bases left between them. CDR1 and CDR2 (germline): MNHEY, SMNVEV (reference sequence). The CDR3 contains 17 residues. The CDR3 spells CASSLVSWGQTTDTQYF. The CDR3, as DNA: TGTGCCAGCAGTTTAGTTTCTTGGGGGCAGACCACAGATACGCAGTATTTT.

The chain employs TRBV2 and TRBJ1-5, with no clear D. V was pared by 6 bases and J by 0 bases, with 9 bases between. The CDR3 is 14 amino acids. Germline V CDR1 and CDR2: SNHLY, FYNNEI. The CDR3 reads CASRGGGSNQPQHF. DNA for the CDR3: TGTGCCAGCAGAGGAGGAGGTAGCAATCAGCCCCAGCATTTT.